The 20 T cell receptor beta chains given below trace back to one sample, sequenced in a study of identical twins. TCRdb reprocessed the 5' RACE reads via MiXCR and lists one record per CDR3 protein. Seen here are hundreds of thousands of distinct CDR3 sequences, 9% to 15% observed once, and the top ten hold around 1.5%. These data were also reused for a study on yellow fever vaccine responses in identical twins.

Sequencing was done on a sample of PBMCs. Receptors were obtained from a woman under 30 in good health.

In its sample, this clonotype was seen a few times. The rearrangement joins TRBV7-8 to TRBJ2-5; no definite D call. The CDR3 loop spans 15 amino acids. Trimming cost V 0 bases and J 4 bases, with 12 bases left between them. Germline lookup yields CDR1 SGHVS and CDR2 FQNEAQ. The CDR3 loop reads CASSLARLLGETQYF. The CDR3 DNA sequence: TGTGCCAGCAGCTTAGCGAGGTTATTAGGAGAGACCCAGTACTTC.

The gene calls are TRBV24-1 and TRBJ2-1; 12 bases map to TRBD1. Losses at the gene ends were 4 bases for V and 7 bases for J; bases not matched to a gene: 7. CDR1 KGHDR and CDR2 SFDVKD come from the germline V gene. CDR3 size: 16 residues. CDR3 region: CATSERDRGRFNEQFF. CDR3 coding DNA: TGTGCCACCAGTGAAAGGGACAGGGGGCGATTTAATGAGCAGTTCTTC.

This clonotype was seen a handful of times. J is TRBJ2-5 and V is TRBV29-1; tentative D call: TRBD2 (6 bases). V was pared by 8 bases and J by 5 bases, with 15 bases between. CDR1 is SQVTM and CDR2 is ANQGSEA in the germline V gene. CDR3 length: 12 residues. CDR3 nucleotides: TGCAGCCCCCCCGGGGGATGGGAGACCCAGTACTTC. Protein sequence: CSPPGGWETQYF.

This clonotype came up a few times. V gene TRBV10-3 combines with J gene TRBJ2-1; tentatively, D is TRBD2 (7 bases). This CDR3 region has 14 residues. The germline V gene encodes CDR1 ENHRY and CDR2 SYGVKD. Trimming shortened V by 8 bases and J by 5 bases, and 16 bases separated the two germline ends. CDR3 residues: CAIRGASGHNEQFF. The CDR3 DNA is TGTGCCATCCGGGGGGCTAGCGGACACAATGAGCAGTTCTTC.

This clonotype came up many times. The chain combines TRBV4-1 with TRBJ1-5; possible D gene TRBD1, 5 bases. CDR3 length: 15 residues. Between the trimmed V and J ends, which lost 2 bases and 3 bases, there was a span of 11 bases. The germline V gene encodes CDR1 MGHRA and CDR2 YSYEKL. CDR3 protein: CASSQLGAVNQPQHF. The DNA for the CDR3 is TGCGCCAGCAGCCAACTCGGGGCAGTCAATCAGCCCCAGCATTTT.

The V call is TRBV12-3 or TRBV12-4, the J call TRBJ2-5, with 12 nucleotides matching TRBD2. The V segment lost 6 bases and the J segment 5 bases; nucleotides outside the gene matches: 7. CDR3 length: 15 amino acids. This chain's CDR3 is CASRSAGLAGETQYF. Here the CDR3 DNA reads TGTGCCAGCAGATCCGCCGGACTAGCGGGGGAGACCCAGTACTTC.

This clonotype was picked up many times. The chain recombines TRBV27 with TRBJ2-3; no clear D gene. The CDR3 has 16 residues. The germline CDR1 and CDR2 sequences are MNHEY and SMNVEV (reference sequence). Trimming shortened V by 6 bases and J by 0 bases, and 16 bases separated the two germline ends. The CDR3 reads CASSLGRVASTDTQYF. For the CDR3, the DNA is TGTGCCAGCAGCTTAGGGCGCGTTGCTAGCACAGATACGCAGTATTTT.

This chain uses TRBV5-1 with TRBJ2-1; a weak D match, TRBD2 (6 bases). The V end was cut by 4 bases, the J end by 4 bases, with 12 bases between. The CDR3 totals 14 residues. Germline assignment: CDR1 SGHRS and CDR2 YFSETQ. As DNA, the CDR3 is TGCGCCAGCAGCCGATCGGAGGGGTACAATGAGCAGTTCTTC. Translating gives CASSRSEGYNEQFF.

This clonotype was recorded a few times. V gene TRBV3-1 combines with J gene TRBJ2-7; D unclear. Germline CDR1 and CDR2: LGHDT and YNNKEL (reference sequence). This CDR3 region has 14 residues. The ends were cut back, 6 bases at V and 3 bases at J, with 15 bases in the middle. CDR3 sequence: CASSHTGPSYEQYF. The CDR3 region has the DNA TGTGCCAGCAGTCATACCGGGCCTAGCTACGAGCAGTACTTC.

This clonotype was seen a handful of times. The gene calls are TRBV12-3 or TRBV12-4 and TRBJ2-5; 8 bases map to TRBD2. With 3 bases clipped from V and 1 base from J, the junction kept 7 bases outside the gene matches. This CDR3 contains 16 residues. The DNA for the CDR3 is TGTGCCAGCAGTTTTTTGGCTAGCGGGCCCCAAGAGACCCAGTACTTC. Its translation is CASSFLASGPQETQYF.

V and J are TRBV25-1 and TRBJ1-1; 7 nucleotides line up with TRBD1. Germline V gene lookup returns CDR1 MGHDK and CDR2 SYGVNS. The V gene end was trimmed by 8 bases and the J gene end by 6 bases; junction bases not matched to a gene: 6. The CDR3 has 12 residues. CDR3 DNA sequence: TGTGCCAGCCGAGGAACAGGGGCTGAAGCTTTCTTT. This codes for CASRGTGAEAFF. The whole variable domain, filled in from reference TRBV25-1 and TRBJ1-1, reads EADIYQTPRYLVIGTGKKITLECSQTMGHDKMYWYQQDPGMELHLIHYSYGVNSTEKGDLSSESTVSRIRTEHFPLTLESARPSHTSQYLCASRGTGAEAFFGQGTRLTVV.

This clonotype was recorded a few times. The chain employs TRBV5-1 and TRBJ2-2; 7 bases agree with TRBD2. With V trimmed by 2 bases and J by 3 bases, 7 bases remained unmatched. Germline loops: CDR1 SGHRS, CDR2 YFSETQ. The CDR3 is 16 amino acids. The CDR3 DNA reads TGCGCCAGCAGCTTTGGGCTAGCGGTACACACCGGGGAGCTGTTTTTT. Residues: CASSFGLAVHTGELFF.

The table lists this clonotype with a few counts. The chain is built from TRBV7-9 and TRBJ2-2; TRBD1 is a possible D gene (6 bases). The CDR3 covers 15 residues. V lost 5 bases to trimming and J lost 3 bases, with 13 bases between them. Per the germline V gene, CDR1 is SEHNR and CDR2 is FQNEAQ (reference sequence). Here the CDR3 reads CASSRRQDHTGELFF. In nucleotides, the CDR3 is TGTGCCAGCAGCCGTCGACAGGATCACACCGGGGAGCTGTTTTTT.

This clonotype showed up just a few times. The genes are TRBV10-2 and TRBJ2-5; TRBD2 agrees at 14 bases. Germline V lookup: CDR1 WSHSY, CDR2 SAAADI. The CDR3 has 17 amino acids. With V trimmed by 10 bases and J by 5 bases, 15 bases remained unmatched. In DNA, the CDR3 is TGCGCCACCCAAACCCGACGACTAGCGGGAGGGCGTGAGACCCAGTACTTC. It translates to CATQTRRLAGGRETQYF.

There are a few counts of this clonotype. The chain is built from TRBV2 and TRBJ2-7; 7 nucleotides line up with TRBD2. The germline CDR1 and CDR2 sequences are SNHLY and FYNNEI. V lost 6 bases and J lost 2; bases outside the gene matches: 4. The CDR3 spans 13 residues. CDR3 nucleotides: TGTGCCAGCAGAACTAGCGAGACCTACGAGCAGTACTTC. Protein sequence: CASRTSETYEQYF.

J is TRBJ2-3 and V is TRBV5-5; tentative D call: TRBD2 (8 bases). The CDR3 runs to 18 residues. Trimming stripped 1 base from V and 8 bases from J, with 26 bases between. The V gene's germline CDR1 is SGHKS and CDR2 YYEKEE (reference sequence). The CDR3 region has the DNA TGTGCCAGCAGCTTGTTTAGGGGGCCAGCGGGAGAGAGGGGTACGCAGTATTTT. As protein: CASSLFRGPAGERGTQYF.

This clonotype was recorded a few times. This rearrangement joins TRBV20-1 to TRBJ2-2, with D perhaps matching TRBD1 or TRBD2 (7 bases each). The CDR3 runs 17 residues. The germline V gene encodes CDR1 DFQATT and CDR2 SNEGSKA (reference sequence). Trimming stripped 0 bases from V and 6 bases from J, with 20 bases between. This CDR3 is CSARESGGGSVSGELFF. For the CDR3, the DNA is TGCAGTGCTAGAGAGTCAGGGGGAGGGAGCGTATCCGGGGAGCTGTTTTTT.

This chain links TRBV7-3 with TRBJ2-7; the D is unclear. Trimming left V 5 bases short and J 1 base short, with 18 bases between. The CDR3 has 16 amino acids. Germline loops: CDR1 SGHTA, CDR2 FQGTGA. The CDR3 loop reads CASSPEPGRPSYEQYF. DNA for the CDR3: TGTGCCAGCAGCCCCGAGCCTGGGCGCCCTTCCTACGAGCAGTACTTC. The full variable domain, its missing parts supplied by reference TRBV7-3 and TRBJ2-7, is GAGVSQTPSNKVTEKGKYVELRCDPISGHTALYWYRQSLGQGPEFLIYFQGTGAADDSGLPNDRFFAVRPEGSVSTLKIQRTERGDSAVYLCASSPEPGRPSYEQYFGPGTRLTVT.

The chain uses TRBV4-1 and TRBJ2-5, with 7 bases that match TRBD1. The V gene's germline CDR1 is MGHRA and CDR2 YSYEKL. After removal of 4 bases from V and 4 bases from J, the junction contained 9 bases not matched to a gene. This CDR3 contains 15 residues. The DNA of the CDR3 is TGCGCCAGCAGCCGCCGCCGGACAGGAGGAGAGACCCAGTACTTC. Amino acid sequence: CASSRRRTGGETQYF.

This clonotype was detected only a few times. The chain couples TRBV20-1 to TRBJ2-5; the match to TRBD2 covers 8 bases. Per germline, CDR1 DFQATT and CDR2 SNEGSKA (reference sequence). The ends lost 7 bases at V and 5 bases at J; junction bases unmatched: 6. The CDR3 loop spans 12 amino acids. CDR3 DNA: TGCAGTGTGGCGGGAGGTGTGGAGACCCAGTACTTC. This translates into CSVAGGVETQYF.